These T cell receptor beta chains were read from a single sample in a study of T cell changes during pregnancy in multiple sclerosis. Profiling relied on immunoSEQ multiplex PCR, and the TCRdb table lists in-frame clones only, not all of them. Of about 120,000 clones listed, over 85% were seen once; the top ten hold under 7%. The source was peripheral blood, collected before pregnancy. The receptors shown here come from a female donor with multiple sclerosis, enrolled in a pregnancy study. Both conserved end residues are part of each CDR3. D genes are given only for firm matches. Only part of the rows carry a size: once, few, many, or a class if the clone is expanded.

CDR3 length	V gene	J gene	clone size	D gene	CDR3 protein	CDR3 DNA
15	TRBV7-9	TRBJ1-1	NA	NA	CASSTVLTENTEAFF	TGTGCCAGCAGCACAGTCCTGACAGAGAACACTGAAGCTTTCTTT
19	TRBV28	TRBJ1-2	NA	TRBD1	CASRPSGGDRGRRDYGYTF	TGTGCCAGCAGACCTTCGGGGGGAGACAGGGGAAGGAGAGACTATGGCTACACCTTC
16	TRBV7-2	TRBJ2-2	NA	TRBD2	CASSPPGLVITGELFF	TGTGCCAGCAGCCCTCCGGGACTAGTCATAACCGGGGAGCTGTTTTTT
14	TRBV7-2	TRBJ1-1	NA	TRBD1	CASSLGQGMGEAFF	TGTGCCAGCAGCTTAGGACAGGGAATGGGTGAAGCTTTCTTT
15	TRBV7-9	TRBJ1-2	NA	NA	CASSSTGPGVYGYTF	TGTGCCAGCAGCTCAACGGGTCCAGGGGTCTATGGCTACACCTTC
12	TRBV28	TRBJ1-2	few	NA	CASSLLRVGYTF	TGTGCCAGCAGTTTATTGCGGGTAGGCTACACCTTC
13	TRBV19	TRBJ1-1	once	NA	CASKIQENTEAFF	TGTGCCAGCAAAATCCAGGAGAACACTGAAGCTTTCTTT
16	TRBV11-2	TRBJ2-3	once	TRBD2	CASSGLGAGGTDTQYF	TGTGCCAGCAGCGGGCTCGGGGCGGGGGGCACAGATACGCAGTATTTT
10	TRBV6-5	TRBJ1-5	NA	NA	CASGSGPQHF	TGTGCCTCCGGCTCGGGGCCCCAGCATTTT
12	TRBV28	TRBJ2-1	NA	NA	CASSLQRASSFF	TGTGCCAGCAGTTTGCAGCGGGCGTCCAGCTTCTTC
15	TRBV10-3	TRBJ2-5	NA	NA	CAISEGQSTVEPQYF	TGTGCCATCAGTGAGGGACAGTCGACCGTTGAGCCCCAGTACTTC
15	TRBV5-1	TRBJ1-1	NA	TRBD1	CASSRTGAMNTEAFF	TGCGCCAGCAGCCGGACAGGGGCCATGAACACTGAAGCTTTCTTT
14	TRBV6-1	TRBJ2-1	NA	NA	CASQGTPSYNEQFF	TGTGCCAGCCAAGGGACTCCCTCCTACAATGAGCAGTTCTTC
17	TRBV9	TRBJ2-2	NA	NA	CASSPSDRQEYTGELFF	TGTGCCAGCAGCCCCTCGGACAGACAAGAATACACCGGGGAGCTGTTTTTT
18	TRBV5-6	TRBJ2-1	once	TRBD2	CASSLVSSGGLLYNEQFF	TGTGCCAGCAGCTTGGTTTCTAGCGGGGGGCTGCTTTACAATGAGCAGTTCTTC
14	TRBV30	TRBJ2-7	NA	NA	CAWNQGSSAYEQYF	TGTGCCTGGAATCAGGGTAGTTCTGCCTACGAGCAGTACTTC
12	TRBV6-1	TRBJ2-2	NA	NA	CASCRGTGELFF	TGTGCCAGCTGCAGGGGCACCGGGGAGCTGTTTTTT
18	TRBV13	TRBJ2-2	NA	TRBD2	CASSFHRIQRGVTGELFF	TGTGCCAGCAGCTTTCACCGTATCCAGCGGGGGGTTACCGGGGAGCTGTTTTTT
18	TRBV5-1	TRBJ2-1	NA	TRBD2	CASSLIVTSGTSYNEQFF	TGCGCCAGCAGCTTGATCGTGACTAGCGGGACCTCCTACAATGAGCAGTTCTTC
14	TRBV11-2	TRBJ2-7	NA	TRBD2	CASIGTSGVYEQYF	TGTGCCAGCATCGGGACTAGCGGGGTCTACGAGCAGTACTTC
16	TRBV7-3	TRBJ2-3	NA	TRBD1	CASSLDDRGGTDTQYF	TGTGCCAGCAGCTTAGACGACAGGGGAGGCACAGATACGCAGTATTTT
14	TRBV28	TRBJ1-4	NA	NA	CASGGGWRNEKLFF	TGTGCCAGCGGGGGGGGGTGGAGGAATGAAAAACTGTTTTTT
15	TRBV28	TRBJ1-6	NA	NA	CASKGGLGYNSPLHF	TGTGCCAGCAAAGGAGGGCTAGGCTATAATTCACCCCTCCACTTT
15	TRBV28	TRBJ2-7	NA	TRBD2	CASSASGTTSYEQYF	TGTGCCAGCAGTGCTAGCGGGACGACGTCCTACGAGCAGTACTTC
15	TRBV7-3	TRBJ2-2	NA	NA	CASSLDLANTGELFF	TGTGCCAGCAGCTTAGATTTAGCGAACACCGGGGAGCTGTTTTTT
15	TRBV5-4	TRBJ2-1	NA	TRBD2	CAQSTGTSDYNEQFF	TGTGCCCAAAGTACCGGGACTAGCGACTACAATGAGCAGTTCTTC
13	TRBV6-1	TRBJ2-5	NA	TRBD1	CASSRTGQETQYF	TGTGCCAGCAGTCGGACAGGCCAAGAGACCCAGTACTTC
14	TRBV7-9	TRBJ1-1	once	NA	CASSLIRGYTEAFF	TGTGCCAGCAGCTTAATAAGGGGATACACTGAAGCTTTCTTT
16	TRBV19	TRBJ2-5	NA	TRBD1	CASSADSTGGGETQYF	TGTGCCAGTAGTGCCGACTCGACAGGGGGCGGAGAGACCCAGTACTTC
13	TRBV19	TRBJ2-5	NA	TRBD2	CASSMVPGRVQYF	TGTGCCAGTAGTATGGTCCCAGGGAGGGTCCAGTACTTC
14	TRBV5-6	TRBJ1-1	NA	TRBD1	CASRPGTGNTEAFF	TGTGCCAGCCGCCCCGGGACAGGGAACACTGAAGCTTTCTTT
16	TRBV6-5	TRBJ2-1	NA	TRBD2	CASSYPLAGAYNEQFF	TGTGCCAGCAGTTACCCCCTAGCGGGTGCCTACAATGAGCAGTTCTTC
16	TRBV4-2	TRBJ2-7	NA	TRBD2	CASSHPGTSGGHEQYF	TGTGCCAGCAGCCACCCAGGGACTAGCGGGGGTCACGAGCAGTACTTC
15	TRBV4-1	TRBJ2-3	NA	TRBD1	CASSGTVSSTDTQYF	TGCGCCAGCAGCGGGACAGTCTCTAGCACAGATACGCAGTATTTT
18	TRBV18	TRBJ2-5	NA	TRBD2	CASSPLPLTSGSEETQYF	TGTGCCAGCTCACCACTCCCGTTGACTAGCGGGAGTGAAGAGACCCAGTACTTC
13	TRBV6-1	TRBJ1-2	NA	NA	CASSEAGPYGYTF	TGTGCCAGCAGTGAAGCGGGGCCCTATGGCTACACCTTC
15	TRBV5-1	TRBJ2-7	NA	NA	CASSSQGVGSHEQYF	TGCGCCAGCAGCTCCCAAGGCGTAGGGAGCCACGAGCAGTACTTC
14	TRBV9	TRBJ1-3	NA	NA	CASSVGSTGNTIYF	TGTGCCAGCAGCGTAGGCAGTACAGGAAACACCATATATTTT
17	TRBV4-2	TRBJ2-1	NA	TRBD2	CASSQGGLAGTYNEQFF	TGTGCCAGCAGCCAAGGAGGACTAGCGGGAACCTACAATGAGCAGTTCTTC
14	TRBV6-1	TRBJ1-2	NA	NA	CASSEAKAGKGYTF	TGTGCCAGCAGTGAAGCAAAGGCAGGGAAAGGCTACACCTTC
13	TRBV28	TRBJ2-2	NA	TRBD2	CASIRGDTGELFF	TGTGCCAGCATTCGGGGGGACACCGGGGAGCTGTTTTTT
14	TRBV6-5	TRBJ1-4	NA	TRBD1	CASRYRGTNEKLFF	TGTGCCAGCAGATACAGGGGTACTAATGAAAAACTGTTTTTT
15	TRBV6-1	TRBJ1-5	NA	NA	CASSPARGTARPQHF	TGTGCCAGCAGTCCCGCCCGGGGGACCGCGCGGCCCCAGCATTTT
14	TRBV7-9	TRBJ1-4	once	NA	CASSFSSDGEKLFF	TGTGCCAGCAGCTTTAGCTCCGACGGGGAAAAACTGTTTTTT
16	TRBV6-1	TRBJ2-7	NA	TRBD2	CAISEPASGVSYEQYF	TGTGCCATCAGTGAGCCGGCTAGCGGGGTTTCCTACGAGCAGTACTTC